This is a list of T cell receptor beta chains from one sample in a study of chemoradiotherapy in HPV16-positive cancers. The method was immunoSEQ multiplex PCR; TCRdb's version includes in-frame clones alone and lacks a portion of them. The sample has about 7,000 clones, about three quarters seen once; the top ten hold approximately 3.5%. Sample collection occurred from a patient who underwent chemoradiotherapy. These receptors all stem from a human donor with HPV-associated anogenital cancer. Each CDR3 is given with its conserved first and last residue. Each record gives: clone size, J gene, D gene, V gene, CDR3 protein, CDR3 DNA. A D gene is named only where the DNA matches it firmly. Not every row has a clone size; where given, it reads once, few, many or a size class.

clone size: few
J gene: TRBJ2-6
D gene: TRBD1
V gene: TRBV7-3
CDR3 protein: CASSPLPGQVEANVLTF
CDR3 DNA: TGTGCCAGCAGCCCACTACCTGGACAGGTGGAGGCCAACGTCCTGACTTTC

clone size: .
J gene: TRBJ1-2
D gene: TRBD1
V gene: TRBV28
CDR3 protein: CASSSGQGPGYTF
CDR3 DNA: TGTGCCAGCAGTTCGGGACAGGGCCCTGGCTACACCTTC

clone size: .
J gene: TRBJ2-7
D gene: .
V gene: TRBV11-2
CDR3 protein: CASSIAGSSYEQYF
CDR3 DNA: TGTGCCAGCAGCATTGCAGGGAGCTCCTACGAGCAGTACTTC

clone size: .
J gene: TRBJ1-1
D gene: .
V gene: TRBV10-2
CDR3 protein: CASSESTAGTEAFF
CDR3 DNA: TGCGCCAGCAGTGAGTCGACAGCCGGCACTGAAGCTTTCTTT

clone size: .
J gene: TRBJ1-1
D gene: .
V gene: TRBV19
CDR3 protein: CASSRWGTEAFF
CDR3 DNA: TGTGCCAGTAGCCGGTGGGGCACTGAAGCTTTCTTT

clone size: .
J gene: TRBJ1-1
D gene: .
V gene: TRBV30
CDR3 protein: CAWSREAHTEAFF
CDR3 DNA: TGTGCCTGGAGTCGGGAGGCGCATACTGAAGCTTTCTTT

clone size: .
J gene: TRBJ2-7
D gene: TRBD1
V gene: TRBV7-8
CDR3 protein: CASSSTETGGRYEQYF
CDR3 DNA: TGTGCCAGCAGCTCGACCGAGACAGGGGGGCGCTACGAGCAGTACTTC

clone size: .
J gene: TRBJ2-7
D gene: .
V gene: TRBV30
CDR3 protein: CAWSQDSSYEQYF
CDR3 DNA: TGTGCCTGGAGTCAGGACAGCTCCTACGAGCAGTACTTC

clone size: few
J gene: TRBJ1-4
D gene: TRBD1
V gene: TRBV4-1
CDR3 protein: CASSQYYRGRNEKLFF
CDR3 DNA: TGCGCCAGCAGCCAGTACTACAGGGGGCGGAATGAAAAACTGTTTTTT

clone size: .
J gene: TRBJ1-2
D gene: .
V gene: TRBV5-6
CDR3 protein: CASSLSDLYGYTF
CDR3 DNA: TGTGCCAGCAGCTTGAGCGACCTCTATGGCTACACCTTC

clone size: .
J gene: TRBJ1-2
D gene: TRBD1
V gene: TRBV19
CDR3 protein: CASTDRPYGYTF
CDR3 DNA: TGTGCCAGTACGGACAGGCCTTATGGCTACACCTTC

clone size: once
J gene: TRBJ1-1
D gene: .
V gene: TRBV14
CDR3 protein: CASSPTAGYGTEAFF
CDR3 DNA: TGTGCCAGCAGCCCGACTGCAGGGTATGGCACTGAAGCTTTCTTT

clone size: .
J gene: TRBJ2-7
D gene: TRBD1
V gene: TRBV6-5
CDR3 protein: CASSHIGQGRREQYF
CDR3 DNA: TGTGCCAGCAGTCATATCGGACAGGGCCGTAGGGAGCAGTACTTC

clone size: .
J gene: TRBJ2-7
D gene: TRBD1
V gene: TRBV29-1
CDR3 protein: CSVRDSLEQYF
CDR3 DNA: TGCAGCGTCCGGGACAGCCTCGAGCAGTACTTC

clone size: .
J gene: TRBJ2-1
D gene: .
V gene: TRBV29-1
CDR3 protein: CSVESRGPSSEQFF
CDR3 DNA: TGCAGCGTTGAATCCAGGGGCCCGTCCAGTGAGCAGTTCTTC

clone size: .
J gene: TRBJ1-1
D gene: .
V gene: TRBV29-1
CDR3 protein: CSVKMDTEAFF
CDR3 DNA: TGCAGCGTAAAGATGGACACTGAAGCTTTCTTT

clone size: .
J gene: TRBJ1-2
D gene: .
V gene: TRBV11-3
CDR3 protein: CASSPSSLQAEGYTF
CDR3 DNA: TGTGCCAGCAGCCCGTCCTCGCTCCAGGCGGAAGGCTACACCTTC

clone size: once
J gene: TRBJ1-3
D gene: .
V gene: TRBV9
CDR3 protein: CASSVDGVGNTIYF
CDR3 DNA: TGTGCCAGCAGCGTAGACGGAGTTGGAAACACCATATATTTT

clone size: few
J gene: TRBJ2-7
D gene: .
V gene: TRBV4-1
CDR3 protein: CASSQGFRYEQYF
CDR3 DNA: TGCGCCAGCAGCCAAGGGTTTAGGTACGAGCAGTACTTC

clone size: few
J gene: TRBJ1-1
D gene: TRBD1
V gene: TRBV7-3
CDR3 protein: CASSADRVTEAFF
CDR3 DNA: TGTGCCAGCAGCGCCGACAGGGTAACTGAAGCTTTCTTT

clone size: few
J gene: TRBJ2-2
D gene: .
V gene: TRBV7-3
CDR3 protein: CASSFQAQGGTGELFF
CDR3 DNA: TGTGCCAGCAGCTTTCAGGCACAAGGAGGCACCGGGGAGCTGTTTTTT

clone size: .
J gene: TRBJ2-5
D gene: TRBD2
V gene: TRBV7-9
CDR3 protein: CASSTTSGGGETQYF
CDR3 DNA: TGTGCCAGCAGCACCACTAGCGGGGGAGGAGAGACCCAGTACTTC

clone size: .
J gene: TRBJ1-6
D gene: TRBD1
V gene: TRBV30
CDR3 protein: CAWGDGQAGSLHF
CDR3 DNA: TGTGCCTGGGGGGATGGACAGGCCGGGTCCCTCCACTTT

clone size: .
J gene: TRBJ2-7
D gene: .
V gene: TRBV5-4
CDR3 protein: CASSRAGTTYEQYF
CDR3 DNA: TGTGCCAGCAGCCGAGCGGGGACAACCTACGAGCAGTACTTC

clone size: .
J gene: TRBJ1-2
D gene: .
V gene: TRBV7-2
CDR3 protein: CASSLDADYGYTF
CDR3 DNA: TGTGCCAGCAGCTTGGACGCCGACTATGGCTACACCTTC

clone size: .
J gene: TRBJ2-6
D gene: TRBD1
V gene: TRBV9
CDR3 protein: CASSVPWDRRTGANVLTF
CDR3 DNA: TGTGCCAGCAGCGTGCCCTGGGACAGACGAACTGGGGCCAACGTCCTGACTTTC

clone size: .
J gene: TRBJ2-6
D gene: .
V gene: TRBV4-3
CDR3 protein: CASSLDSSGANVLTF
CDR3 DNA: TGCGCCAGCAGCCTAGACAGCTCTGGGGCCAACGTCCTGACTTTC

clone size: .
J gene: TRBJ2-7
D gene: .
V gene: TRBV11-2
CDR3 protein: CASRSQAGATAEQYF
CDR3 DNA: TGTGCCAGCAGGTCCCAGGCGGGGGCAACTGCCGAGCAGTACTTC

clone size: once
J gene: TRBJ2-1
D gene: .
V gene: TRBV5-4
CDR3 protein: CASSLAVAASGSYNEQFF
CDR3 DNA: TGTGCCAGCAGCTTGGCGGTAGCGGCCTCAGGGTCCTACAATGAGCAGTTCTTC

clone size: few
J gene: TRBJ1-2
D gene: .
V gene: TRBV28
CDR3 protein: CASTGEGGYTF
CDR3 DNA: TGTGCCAGCACGGGGGAAGGTGGCTACACCTTC

clone size: few
J gene: TRBJ2-7
D gene: TRBD2
V gene: TRBV28
CDR3 protein: CASSFSGRITYEQYF
CDR3 DNA: TGTGCCAGCAGTTTTAGCGGGAGGATTACCTACGAGCAGTACTTC

clone size: .
J gene: TRBJ2-2
D gene: TRBD1
V gene: TRBV2
CDR3 protein: CASRGTGFTGELFF
CDR3 DNA: TGTGCCAGCAGGGGGACAGGGTTCACCGGGGAGCTGTTTTTT

clone size: .
J gene: TRBJ1-1
D gene: .
V gene: TRBV6-1
CDR3 protein: CASSEKRVRKNTEAFF
CDR3 DNA: TGTGCCAGCAGTGAAAAGAGGGTTAGGAAGAACACTGAAGCTTTCTTT

clone size: .
J gene: TRBJ2-7
D gene: TRBD1
V gene: TRBV6-6
CDR3 protein: CASGRGSYEQYF
CDR3 DNA: TGTGCCAGCGGCAGGGGGTCCTACGAGCAGTACTTC

clone size: .
J gene: TRBJ2-7
D gene: .
V gene: TRBV30
CDR3 protein: CACRKGYTYEQYF
CDR3 DNA: TGTGCCTGCCGTAAGGGTTACACCTACGAGCAGTACTTC

clone size: .
J gene: TRBJ2-7
D gene: .
V gene: TRBV11-2
CDR3 protein: CASSRSSRSYEQYF
CDR3 DNA: TGTGCCAGCAGCCGTTCCAGCCGCTCCTACGAGCAGTACTTC

clone size: .
J gene: TRBJ1-5
D gene: .
V gene: TRBV7-6
CDR3 protein: CASSPTHGYNQPQHF
CDR3 DNA: TGTGCCAGCAGCCCCACCCACGGTTACAATCAGCCCCAGCATTTT

clone size: .
J gene: TRBJ2-7
D gene: TRBD1
V gene: TRBV30
CDR3 protein: CAWRVQGSYEQYF
CDR3 DNA: TGTGCCTGGAGAGTACAGGGGTCCTACGAGCAGTACTTC

clone size: .
J gene: TRBJ2-3
D gene: .
V gene: TRBV4-3
CDR3 protein: CASSQGGAGVDTQYF
CDR3 DNA: TGCGCCAGCAGCCAAGGGGGGGCGGGAGTAGATACGCAGTATTTT

clone size: .
J gene: TRBJ2-7
D gene: .
V gene: TRBV28
CDR3 protein: CASRIAGNEQYF
CDR3 DNA: TGTGCCAGCAGGATCGCAGGGAACGAGCAGTACTTC

clone size: .
J gene: TRBJ1-1
D gene: TRBD1
V gene: TRBV28
CDR3 protein: CASSYRGLGAEAFF
CDR3 DNA: TGTGCCAGCAGTTACAGGGGTTTGGGAGCTGAAGCTTTCTTT

clone size: .
J gene: TRBJ2-7
D gene: .
V gene: TRBV9
CDR3 protein: CASSVGNREYEQYF
CDR3 DNA: TGTGCCAGCAGCGTAGGTAACAGGGAATACGAGCAGTACTTC

clone size: .
J gene: TRBJ1-2
D gene: .
V gene: TRBV15
CDR3 protein: CATSRDPGTGYGYTF
CDR3 DNA: TGTGCCACCAGCAGAGATCCGGGAACTGGCTATGGCTACACCTTC

clone size: .
J gene: TRBJ2-4
D gene: TRBD1
V gene: TRBV5-4
CDR3 protein: CATQDRGKGKNIQYF
CDR3 DNA: TGTGCCACCCAAGACAGGGGTAAGGGCAAAAACATTCAGTACTTC

clone size: .
J gene: TRBJ1-1
D gene: TRBD1
V gene: TRBV6-1
CDR3 protein: CASSAGTGGSEAFF
CDR3 DNA: TGTGCCAGCAGTGCCGGGACAGGGGGCTCTGAAGCTTTCTTT